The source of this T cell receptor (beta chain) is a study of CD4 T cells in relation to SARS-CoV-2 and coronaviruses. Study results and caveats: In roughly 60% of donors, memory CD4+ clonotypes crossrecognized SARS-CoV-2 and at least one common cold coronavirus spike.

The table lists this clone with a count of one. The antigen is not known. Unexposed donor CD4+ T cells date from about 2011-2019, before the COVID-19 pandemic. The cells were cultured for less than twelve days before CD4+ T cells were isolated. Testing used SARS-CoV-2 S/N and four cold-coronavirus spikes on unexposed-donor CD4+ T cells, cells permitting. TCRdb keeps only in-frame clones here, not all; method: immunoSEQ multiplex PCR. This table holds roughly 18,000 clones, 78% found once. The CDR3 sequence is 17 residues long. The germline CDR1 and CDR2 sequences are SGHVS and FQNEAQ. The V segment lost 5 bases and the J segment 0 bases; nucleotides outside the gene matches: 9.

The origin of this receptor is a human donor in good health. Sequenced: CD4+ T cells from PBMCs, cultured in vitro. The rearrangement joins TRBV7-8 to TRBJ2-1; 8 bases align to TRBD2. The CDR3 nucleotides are TGTGCCAGCAGCCCAGGCTTTCGGGGGGGCTCCTACAATGAGCAGTTCTTC. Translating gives CASSPGFRGGSYNEQFF.